The 22 T cell receptor beta chains reported below all come from one sample, sequenced in a study of T cell clonotyping in hematopoietic cell transplantation. Method: immunoSEQ multiplex PCR; TCRdb's copy keeps in-frame clones and lacks some. Of roughly 80,000 clones detected, roughly 95% appear once; the ten largest clones hold around 1.7%. The time point was: recipient sample about 28 days before transplant, after cytoreduction. This specimen was peripheral blood mononuclear cells, taken before stem cell transplant. Every receptor here comes from a woman between 45 and 65 years old with acute myeloid leukemia. Some clones in this sample may be carry-over from other donors' samples.

DNA for the CDR3: TGCGCCAGCAGCTTCGGAGGGAATAGCAATCAGCCCCAGCATTTT. This translates into CASSFGGNSNQPQHF. This chain links TRBV5-1 with TRBJ1-5; D gene uncertain. The CDR3 sequence is 15 residues long. CDR1 and CDR2 (germline): SGHRS, YFSETQ. V was trimmed by 2 bases and J by 0 bases, leaving 9 bases between them. Based on the CDR3 plus reference TRBV5-1 and TRBJ1-5, the full variable domain is KAGVTQTPRYLIKTRGQQVTLSCSPISGHRSVSWYQQTPGQGLQFLFEYFSETQRNKGNFPGRFSGRQFSNSRSEMNVSTLELGDSALYLCASSFGGNSNQPQHFGDGTRLSIL.

This clone showed up just a few times. This CDR3 reads CASRLINRGKMNTEAFF. The CDR3, as DNA: TGCGCCAGCAGACTGATAAACAGGGGCAAGATGAACACTGAAGCTTTCTTT. The chain recombines TRBV5-1 with TRBJ1-1; 7 bases match TRBD1. The CDR3 has 17 amino acids. The V segment lost 5 bases and the J segment 0 bases; nucleotides outside the gene matches: 13. Germline V CDR1 and CDR2: SGHRS, YFSETQ. Together with reference TRBV5-1 and TRBJ1-1, the CDR3 gives the full variable domain: KAGVTQTPRYLIKTRGQQVTLSCSPISGHRSVSWYQQTPGQGLQFLFEYFSETQRNKGNFPGRFSGRQFSNSRSEMNVSTLELGDSALYLCASRLINRGKMNTEAFFGQGTRLTVV.

The chain carries TRBV9 and TRBJ2-2; 10 nucleotides match TRBD2. Germline CDR1 reads SGDLS; CDR2 reads YYNGEE. The CDR3 has 16 amino acids. Germline trimming cut 0 bases from V and 6 bases from J; bases unmatched to any gene: 5. Here the CDR3 DNA reads TGTGCCAGCAGCGTAGCAAGCGGGGGGGCGCCCGGGGAGCTGTTTTTT. It is translated as CASSVASGGAPGELFF.

The genes are TRBV6-6 and TRBJ1-5; 9 bases map to TRBD1. Per germline, CDR1 MNHNY and CDR2 SVGAGI (reference sequence). The CDR3 spans 14 residues. J gave up 6 bases and V 2 bases, and 2 bases lay outside the gene matches. In DNA, the CDR3 is TGTGCCAGCAGTTACACAGGGGGCGGTCAGCCCCAGCATTTT. Its translation is CASSYTGGGQPQHF.

V and J are TRBV28 and TRBJ2-7; 11 nucleotides line up with TRBD1. Looked up from germline, CDR1 is MDHEN and CDR2 is SYDVKM. CDR3 size: 15 residues. V was pared by 3 bases and J by 6 bases, with 7 bases of the junction left unmatched. CDR3 amino acids: CASSFPWTGGREQYF. Here the CDR3 DNA reads TGTGCCAGCAGTTTTCCCTGGACAGGGGGCCGCGAGCAGTACTTC.

The chain is built from TRBV19 and TRBJ2-7; the D gene is possibly TRBD2 (5 bases). Trimming removed 2 bases at V and 6 bases at J, with 14 bases between. Germline lookup yields CDR1 LNHDA and CDR2 SQIVND (reference sequence). There are 14 residues in the CDR3. The CDR3 DNA reads TGTGCCAGTAGTATACGAGCGGCTCTAGGCGAGCAGTACTTC. The encoded protein is CASSIRAALGEQYF.

The rearrangement joins TRBV5-4 to TRBJ2-7; D remains ambiguous. Germline V gives CDR1 SGHNT, CDR2 YYREEE (reference sequence). Trimming shortened V by 3 bases and J by 1 base, and 8 bases separated the two germline ends. This CDR3 contains 13 residues. CDR3 loop: CASSSHASYEQYF. Here the CDR3 DNA reads TGTGCCAGCAGCTCCCACGCTTCCTACGAGCAGTACTTC.

The CDR3 DNA follows: TGCGCCAGCAGCCAACCGTGGGACAATAATAATTCACCCCTCCACTTT. Its protein product is CASSQPWDNNNSPLHF. The genes are TRBV4-1 and TRBJ1-6; the D gene is possibly TRBD1 (6 bases). CDR1 and CDR2 (germline): MGHRA, YSYEKL. With 2 bases removed from V and 5 bases from J, the gap between germline ends came to 13 bases. CDR3 size: 16 residues.

This clone was seen just once. The chain combines TRBV30 with TRBJ1-3, with D maybe TRBD1 (5 bases). CDR3 size: 15 residues. Trimming shortened V by 0 bases and J by 1 base, and 10 bases separated the two germline ends. Germline CDR1 is GTSNPN and CDR2 is SVGIG (reference sequence). The CDR3 protein is CAWSVSRQSGNTIYF. Here the CDR3 DNA reads TGTGCCTGGAGTGTCTCAAGACAGTCTGGAAACACCATATATTTT. Filled out from reference TRBV30 and TRBJ1-3, the complete variable domain reads SQTIHQWPATLVQPVGSPLSLECTVEGTSNPNLYWYRQAAGRGLQLLFYSVGIGQISSEVPQNLSASRPQDRQFILSSKKLLLSDSGFYLCAWSVSRQSGNTIYFGEGSWLTVV.

The J gene is TRBJ2-7, the V gene TRBV7-3; tentatively, D is TRBD2 (5 bases). The germline V gene encodes CDR1 SGHTA and CDR2 FQGTGA. The V and J ends lost 1 base and 6 bases respectively, with 10 bases between them. The length of the CDR3 is 13 residues. CDR3 DNA sequence: TGTGCCAGCAGCTTAATTGAGGGATCCGAGCAGTACTTC. Translated: CASSLIEGSEQYF.

The J gene is TRBJ1-3, the V gene TRBV30, with a weak D call TRBD1 (6 bases). Germline CDR1 is GTSNPN and CDR2 is SVGIG (reference sequence). The CDR3 covers 14 residues. Trimming removed 5 bases at V and 5 bases at J, with 16 bases between. The CDR3: CAWDGGGARNTIYF. The CDR3 region has the DNA TGTGCCTGGGACGGCGGGGGGGCCCGAAACACCATATATTTT.

The chain combines TRBV5-1 with TRBJ1-3; the D is unclear. Germline V gives CDR1 SGHRS, CDR2 YFSETQ. The ends were cut back, 0 bases at V and 1 base at J, with 8 bases in the middle. The CDR3 covers 15 residues. The CDR3 DNA reads TGCGCCAGCAGCTTGGGGGGTGGTTCTGGAAACACCATATATTTT. Translating gives CASSLGGGSGNTIYF.

The V call is TRBV30, the J call TRBJ2-1, with D possibly being TRBD2 (5 bases). V was clipped by 3 bases and J by 9 bases, with 12 bases between them. Germline CDR1 and CDR2: GTSNPN and SVGIG (reference sequence). The CDR3 loop spans 12 amino acids. The CDR3 sequence: CAWRTRAGEQFF. The CDR3 coding sequence is TGTGCCTGGAGGACCCGGGCGGGTGAGCAGTTCTTC. Full variable domain (missing parts from reference TRBV30 and TRBJ2-1): SQTIHQWPATLVQPVGSPLSLECTVEGTSNPNLYWYRQAAGRGLQLLFYSVGIGQISSEVPQNLSASRPQDRQFILSSKKLLLSDSGFYLCAWRTRAGEQFFGPGTRLTVL.

The rearrangement joins TRBV19 to TRBJ2-7, with TRBD2 as a possible D gene (6 bases). CDR3 length: 15 amino acids. The germline gives CDR1 LNHDA, CDR2 SQIVND (reference sequence). The V and J ends lost 5 bases and 3 bases respectively, with 17 bases between them. CDR3 protein: CASSGGIGGGYEQYF. The CDR3 DNA sequence: TGTGCCAGTAGTGGGGGAATTGGGGGAGGCTACGAGCAGTACTTC.

V gene TRBV2 combines with J gene TRBJ2-5; 7 nucleotides line up with TRBD2. Trimming at V came to 7 bases and at J to 4 bases, leaving 12 bases not matched to a gene. The CDR3 has 15 amino acids. Germline V gene data show CDR1 as SNHLY and CDR2 as FYNNEI. CDR3 nucleotide sequence: TGTGCCAGCAACAACGGGCGGGGGACGTTAGAGACCCAGTACTTC. Its protein is CASNNGRGTLETQYF. Full variable domain (remainder filled in from reference TRBV2 and TRBJ2-5): EPEVTQTPSHQVTQMGQEVILRCVPISNHLYFYWYRQILGQKVEFLVSFYNNEISEKSEIFDDQFSVERPDGSNFTLKIRSTKLEDSAMYFCASNNGRGTLETQYFGPGTRLLVL.

The chain has TRBV2 and TRBJ1-3; D possibly corresponds to TRBD1 (6 bases). The germline V and J ends were trimmed by 6 bases and 0 bases, with 15 bases remaining between them. CDR3 length equals 16 residues. CDR1 is SNHLY, CDR2 FYNNEI, per germline. The CDR3 sequence is CASSLRQADSGNTIYF. CDR3 nucleotides: TGTGCCAGCAGCTTGAGACAGGCGGACTCTGGAAACACCATATATTTT.

The chain is built from TRBV6-5 and TRBJ1-2; 7 bases fit TRBD1. This CDR3 has 11 residues. Unmatched junction bases numbered 3, after V lost 7 bases and J lost 7 bases. Germline V gives CDR1 MNHEY, CDR2 SVGAGI. CDR3 in amino acids: CASTNRGGYTF. For the CDR3, the DNA is TGTGCCAGCACCAACAGGGGTGGCTACACCTTC.

V and J are TRBV30 and TRBJ2-1, with 7 bases matching TRBD1. Germline values: CDR1 GTSNPN, CDR2 SVGIG (reference sequence). This CDR3 spans 15 amino acids. V shed 3 bases and J 5 bases; nucleotides not matched to a gene: 10. The CDR3 sequence: CAWRALRGPDNEQFF. The CDR3 DNA reads as TGTGCCTGGAGAGCCCTAAGGGGGCCCGACAATGAGCAGTTCTTC.

The chain joins TRBV14 to TRBJ1-5, with D possibly being TRBD1 (5 bases). V lost 4 bases to trimming and J lost 7 bases, with 8 bases between them. This CDR3 has 12 residues. Per germline, CDR1 SGHDN and CDR2 FVKESK. CDR3: CASSLGGQPQHF. In DNA, the CDR3 is TGTGCCAGCAGCCTCGGGGGGCAGCCCCAGCATTTT.

As concerns this clone: Other DNA variants within this sample encode the same CDR3. This sequence joins TRBV5-1 and TRBJ1-2; D gene uncertain. CDR3 length equals 13 residues. Per germline, CDR1 SGHRS and CDR2 YFSETQ. The V end lost 0 bases, the J end lost 0 bases, and 3 bases lay between the germline ends. CDR3 sequence reads: CASSLGTNYGYTF. The CDR3 bases are TGCGCCAGCAGCTTGGGAACTAACTATGGCTACACCTTC.

Here the CDR3 reads CASSARQGQGEDEQFF. DNA of the CDR3: TGTGCCAGCAGCGCGAGACAGGGACAGGGGGAGGATGAGCAGTTCTTC. The V call is TRBV9, the J call TRBJ2-1; TRBD1 aligns across 11 bases. Per the germline V gene, CDR1 is SGDLS and CDR2 is YYNGEE. The CDR3 totals 16 residues. V lost 3 bases to trimming and J lost 8 bases; unmatched junction nucleotides: 10.

This rearrangement joins TRBV19 to TRBJ2-7; TRBD1 is a possible D gene (5 bases). This CDR3 is 14 amino acids long. V lost 3 bases to trimming and J lost 6 bases, with 15 bases between them. CDR1 and CDR2 (germline): LNHDA, SQIVND (reference sequence). CDR3 coding DNA: TGTGCCAGTAGTATTCGATGGGGCGGTAGCGAGCAGTACTTC. Amino acid sequence: CASSIRWGGSEQYF.